Detailed here is one T cell receptor beta chain. The CDR3 length is 14 residues. The germline CDR1 and CDR2 sequences are SGHNT and YYREEE (reference sequence). V lost 4 bases, J lost 0 bases, and 11 bases lay in between. The data were produced by immunoSEQ multiplex PCR, yet TCRdb's version contains in-frame clones alone and is incomplete. The sample lists roughly 2.2 million clones; 85% to 95% were seen once. The record originates from a study of shared clonotypes between healthy human individuals. Negatively enriched CD4+ T cells were divided by CD45RA into naive and memory. The sample was naive CD4+ T cells from PBMCs. Described subset: CD45RA+ positively selected. The receptor's source is a man aged 18 to 35 in good health. Some clones in this sample may be carry-over from other donors' samples. J is TRBJ2-7 and V is TRBV5-4; possibly TRBD1 for D (6 bases). CDR3 sequence: CASSPTGRSYEQYF. CDR3 nucleotide sequence: TGTGCCAGCAGCCCCACAGGGCGCTCCTACGAGCAGTACTTC.